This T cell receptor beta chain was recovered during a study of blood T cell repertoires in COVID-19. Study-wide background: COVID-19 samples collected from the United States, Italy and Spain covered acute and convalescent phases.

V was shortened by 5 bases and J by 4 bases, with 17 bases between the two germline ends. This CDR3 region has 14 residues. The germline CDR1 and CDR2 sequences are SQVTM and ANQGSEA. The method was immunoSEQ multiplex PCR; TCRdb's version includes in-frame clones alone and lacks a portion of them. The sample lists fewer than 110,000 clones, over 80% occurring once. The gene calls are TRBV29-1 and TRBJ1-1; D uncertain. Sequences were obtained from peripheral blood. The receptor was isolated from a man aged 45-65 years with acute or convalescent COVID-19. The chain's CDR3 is CSVPALGSGTEAFF. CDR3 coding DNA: TGCAGCGTTCCTGCTTTGGGTTCGGGCACTGAAGCTTTCTTT.